Following are 2 T cell receptor beta chains from one sample sequenced in a study of beta chain features in type 1 diabetes. Reverse transcribing all isolated RNA meant expressed TCRB transcripts were sequenced. The protocol was immunoSEQ multiplex PCR, while the TCRdb copy is restricted to in-frame clones and leaves out a portion. The sample has about 620,000 clones, roughly a sixth seen once. The material sequenced was naive CD4+ T cells from blood. These receptors all stem from a young man in good health.

This chain connects TRBV7-2 to TRBJ2-7; D remains unclear. CDR1 and CDR2 (germline): SGHTA, FQGNSA. V shed 0 bases and J shed 3 bases, with 6 bases lying between them. The CDR3 is made up of 13 amino acids. The CDR3 region has the DNA TGTGCCAGCAGCTTAGCGTGGTTCTACGAGCAGTACTTC. Its protein product is CASSLAWFYEQYF.

This clone was recorded a few times. This chain joins TRBV29-1 and TRBJ2-7; 7 bases fit TRBD1. J gave up 2 bases and V 6 bases, and 10 bases lay outside the gene matches. The CDR3 loop spans 14 amino acids. Looked up from germline, CDR1 is SQVTM and CDR2 is ANQGSEA. The CDR3, as DNA: TGCAGCGTCACGTACCAGGGGGTCCCCTACGAGCAGTACTTC. Its protein product is CSVTYQGVPYEQYF.